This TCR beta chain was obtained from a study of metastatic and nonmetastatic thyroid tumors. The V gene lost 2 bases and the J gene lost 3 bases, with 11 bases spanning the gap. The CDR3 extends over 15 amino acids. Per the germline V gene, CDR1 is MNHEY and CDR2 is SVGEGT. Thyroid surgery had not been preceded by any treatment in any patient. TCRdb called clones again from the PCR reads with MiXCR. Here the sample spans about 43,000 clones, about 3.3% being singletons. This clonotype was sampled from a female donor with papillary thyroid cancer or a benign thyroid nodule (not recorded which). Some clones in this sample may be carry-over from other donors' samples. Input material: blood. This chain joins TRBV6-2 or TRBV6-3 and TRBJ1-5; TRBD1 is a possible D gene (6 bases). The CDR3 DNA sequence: TGTGCCAGCAGTTACCCTACAGGGTACAATCAGCCCCAGCATTTT. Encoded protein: CASSYPTGYNQPQHF.